This T cell receptor (beta chain) was sequenced in a study of metastatic and nonmetastatic thyroid tumors. Study details: It was across blood and tumor or nodule tissue from malignant and benign thyroid patients that repertoires were compared. Study-wide points: In blood and tumor, TCR beta diversity was reportedly significantly higher in malignant thyroid tumors than in benign nodules.

Germline values: CDR1 DFQATT, CDR2 SNEGSKA (reference sequence). The V gene end was trimmed by 7 bases and the J gene end by 5 bases; junction bases not matched to a gene: 4. The CDR3 loop spans 13 amino acids. Study processing details: Using the CDR3 differences seen across clinicopathological groups, the authors built a distant-metastasis classifier for papillary thyroid cancer, which was meant to discriminate distant-metastatic patients. TCRdb re-clonotyped the PCR reads via MiXCR. These V and J calls are TCRdb output, not the study's own analysis. The sample shows some 64,000 clones, approximately 4% of them seen only once. All patients reached thyroid surgery having received no treatment beforehand. The table lists this clone with many counts. The antigen remains unidentified.

This chain connects TRBV20-1 to TRBJ2-5; TRBD2 agrees at 13 bases. The sample taken for sequencing was blood. The TCR comes from a female donor with papillary thyroid cancer or a benign thyroid nodule (not recorded which). Some clones in this sample may be carry-over from other donors' samples. In DNA, the CDR3 is TGCAGTGTAAAACTAGCGGGAGGGGAGACCCAGTACTTC. Its protein is CSVKLAGGETQYF.